The 17 T cell receptor beta chains below all came from one sample that was sequenced in a study of beta chain features in type 1 diabetes. cDNA synthesis used the whole RNA isolate, giving expressed TCRB sequences. Measured with immunoSEQ multiplex PCR; TCRdb has only the in-frame clones, and not every one. Of about 220,000 clones listed, about 11% are singletons. Source material: central memory CD4+ T cells from blood. Source of these receptors: a man younger than 35 in good health.

A few counts support this clone. This chain links TRBV5-1 with TRBJ2-7; D is unclear. This CDR3 is 15 amino acids long. The V gene's germline CDR1 is SGHRS and CDR2 YFSETQ. V was pared by 4 bases and J by 1 base, with 15 bases between. In DNA, the CDR3 is TGCGCCAGCAGCCGTGTGGCAGCCGAGTCCTACGAGCAGTACTTC. Its protein product is CASSRVAAESYEQYF.

This rearrangement joins TRBV7-2 to TRBJ1-1, with 8 bases fitting TRBD1. This CDR3 has 16 amino acids. The germline CDR1 and CDR2 sequences are SGHTA and FQGNSA. J gave up 0 bases and V 1 base, and 4 bases lay outside the gene matches. The CDR3 sequence is CASSLGTGRMNTEAFF. CDR3 nucleotide sequence: TGTGCCAGCAGCTTAGGGACAGGGCGCATGAACACTGAAGCTTTCTTT.

J is TRBJ2-7 and V is TRBV7-9, with 7 bases identical to TRBD1. The CDR3 contains 14 residues. Germline V gene lookup returns CDR1 SEHNR and CDR2 FQNEAQ (reference sequence). Unmatched junction bases numbered 5, after V lost 5 bases and J lost 1 base. The CDR3 coding sequence is TGTGCCAGCAGCATACCGGGACAGTCCTACGAGCAGTACTTC. The encoded protein is CASSIPGQSYEQYF.

The chain uses TRBV7-2 and TRBJ2-4; no firm D call. The ends were cut back, 1 base at V and 1 base at J, with 11 bases in the middle. The CDR3 is 16 amino acids. CDR1 is SGHTA and CDR2 is FQGNSA in the germline V gene. CDR3 in DNA: TGTGCCAGCAGCTTAGAACGGGCTAGGGCCAAAAACATTCAGTACTTC. Translated, it gives CASSLERARAKNIQYF.

The V gene is TRBV27, the J gene TRBJ2-6, with D uncertain. Per the germline V gene, CDR1 is MNHEY and CDR2 is SMNVEV (reference sequence). The CDR3 covers 14 residues. Trimming took off 4 bases at V and 4 bases at J, with 8 bases between the two ends. CDR3 DNA: TGTGCCAGCAGTTCACATAACGGGGCCAACGTCCTGACTTTC. Translating gives CASSSHNGANVLTF.

The chain carries TRBV30 and TRBJ2-7; 9 nucleotides agree with TRBD2. CDR3 length: 13 amino acids. Trimming took 2 bases from V and 8 from J; bases not matched to a gene: 7. Germline-derived CDR1 and CDR2 are GTSNPN and SVGIG (reference sequence). CDR3 loop: CAWSRLAGLQQYF. As DNA, the CDR3 is TGTGCCTGGAGTAGGCTAGCGGGGCTACAGCAGTACTTC.

This clone was detected only a few times. V and J are TRBV6-1 and TRBJ1-5, with a possible D match to TRBD1 (6 bases). The CDR3 contains 13 residues. Germline CDR1 reads MNHNS; CDR2 reads SASEGT. The germline V and J ends were trimmed by 6 bases and 6 bases, with 12 bases remaining between them. The CDR3 DNA reads as TGTGCCAGCAGGGGAACAGGGAGTCAGCCCCAGCATTTT. Protein sequence: CASRGTGSQPQHF.

This clone was seen at least ten times. V is TRBV11-2 and J is TRBJ2-1, with 9 positions matching TRBD2. The CDR3 has 17 amino acids. Looked up from germline, CDR1 is SGHAT and CDR2 is FQNNGV. V trimming: 0 bases; J trimming: 6 bases; junction bases outside the gene matches: 9. The CDR3 DNA reads as TGTGCCAGCAGCTTAGATCGACCCAGACTAGCGGCCAATGAGCAGTTCTTC. This encodes CASSLDRPRLAANEQFF.

Only a few counts were recorded for this clone. The rearrangement links TRBV5-1 to TRBJ2-1, with D possibly matching TRBD1 (6 bases). The CDR3 has 15 amino acids. In germline, CDR1 is SGHRS, CDR2 YFSETQ. Deletions cut 0 bases from V and 4 bases from J, with 11 bases between. The CDR3 loop reads CASSLVGTPYNEQFF. CDR3 sequence (DNA): TGCGCCAGCAGCTTGGTGGGGACACCATACAATGAGCAGTTCTTC.

The chain combines TRBV29-1 with TRBJ1-5; D may be TRBD1 (6 bases). Germline V lookup: CDR1 SQVTM, CDR2 ANQGSEA. V gave up 6 bases and J gave up 1 base, with 10 bases separating them. This CDR3 has 13 residues. DNA of the CDR3: TGCAGCGTAAAGGGGGAAAGCAATCAGCCCCAGCATTTT. It encodes CSVKGESNQPQHF.

This clone was seen many times. The chain couples TRBV29-1 to TRBJ2-1; D is perhaps TRBD2 (6 bases). The CDR3 has 15 amino acids. From germline, CDR1 is SQVTM and CDR2 ANQGSEA. V was pared by 1 base and J by 8 bases, with 18 bases between. In nucleotides, the CDR3 is TGCAGCGTTGAAGTTAGGCGCGGGAAGGGCGATGAGCAGTTCTTC. Translated, it gives CSVEVRRGKGDEQFF.

In its sample, this clone was seen a few times. This chain joins TRBV19 and TRBJ1-5, with 7 bases identical to TRBD1. V gave up 9 bases and J gave up 3 bases; unmatched junction bases: 11. The CDR3 length is 15 residues. Germline lookup yields CDR1 LNHDA and CDR2 SQIVND (reference sequence). The CDR3 is CASRSRDRVNQPQHF. The CDR3 DNA reads as TGTGCCAGCCGGTCAAGAGACAGGGTCAATCAGCCCCAGCATTTT.

This clone was seen a handful of times. This chain joins TRBV30 and TRBJ1-3; 7 positions match TRBD1. The CDR3 is 15 amino acids. J gave up 3 bases and V 3 bases, and 8 bases lay outside the gene matches. Germline V lookup: CDR1 GTSNPN, CDR2 SVGIG (reference sequence). The CDR3 here is CAWRGGQWIGNTIYF. The CDR3 nucleotides are TGTGCCTGGAGAGGGGGACAGTGGATTGGAAACACCATATATTTT.

This clone has just a few counts. The V gene is TRBV7-3, the J gene TRBJ2-2; the D gene is possibly TRBD2 (5 bases). CDR1 and CDR2 from the germline V gene are SGHTA and FQGTGA. CDR3 length equals 14 residues. The ends were cut back, 5 bases at V and 3 bases at J, with 10 bases in the middle. CDR3 coding DNA: TGTGCCAGCAGCCCCCCGGGGTACACCGGGGAGCTGTTTTTT. It specifies CASSPPGYTGELFF.

The chain combines TRBV28 with TRBJ2-5; TRBD1 aligns across 10 bases. The CDR3 sequence is 15 residues long. The junction had 10 bases not matched to a gene; V was cut back by 5 bases and J by 7 bases. Germline V lookup: CDR1 MDHEN, CDR2 SYDVKM. The CDR3 DNA reads as TGTGCCAGCAGTCATCGACAGGGGGCGGTTGGGACCCAGTACTTC. Protein product: CASSHRQGAVGTQYF.

The J gene is TRBJ1-4, the V gene TRBV30; D ambiguous. Looked up from germline, CDR1 is GTSNPN and CDR2 is SVGIG (reference sequence). This CDR3 region has 17 residues. V lost 1 base and J lost 0, with 15 bases in between. CDR3 residues: CAWSGTGLGTTNEKLFF. The DNA of the CDR3 is TGTGCCTGGAGTGGTACCGGCCTGGGCACAACTAATGAAAAACTGTTTTTT.

The J gene is TRBJ2-1, the V gene TRBV19; TRBD2 matches at 7 bases. J was trimmed by 3 bases and V by 8 bases; bases with no gene match: 10. The CDR3 has 15 amino acids. Germline V gene lookup returns CDR1 LNHDA and CDR2 SQIVND (reference sequence). The CDR3 coding sequence is TGTGCCAGTTCCGTGAGGGCTAGCGGCTACAATGAGCAGTTCTTC. Encoded protein: CASSVRASGYNEQFF.